This TCR beta chain was identified in a study of OX40 agonist ivuxolimab in advanced cancers. On the study more broadly: Patients enrolled in dose escalation were diagnosed with hepatocellular carcinoma, melanoma, renal cell or head and neck cancer.

Generated by immunoSEQ multiplex PCR, the TCRdb table keeps only in-frame clones and is missing some. This repertoire shows around 66,000 clones, 70% to 90% found once; its top ten account for approximately 0.3%. Comment on this clone: Its antigen is undetermined.

Study-level points and caveats: More expanded clones were found, on average, in CD8+ than in CD4+ T cells. Nonresponders included some who also had low normalized T-cell clonal expansion.

The sequence was obtained from an adult with an advanced solid tumor such as melanoma, head and neck, liver or kidney cancer. The material sequenced was CD4+ or CD8+ T cells sorted from blood, taken in a trial of the OX40 agonist ivuxolimab.

CDR3 sequence: CASSRGGAESNQPQHF. The DNA of the CDR3 is TGTGCCAGCAGCCGCGGGGGTGCGGAGAGCAATCAGCCCCAGCATTTT. The chain recombines TRBV7-9 with TRBJ1-5, with a possible D match to TRBD1 (5 bases). The V and J ends lost 5 bases and 1 base respectively, with 15 bases between them. Germline CDR1 is SEHNR and CDR2 is FQNEAQ (reference sequence). The CDR3 length is 16 residues. The full variable domain, rest sourced from reference TRBV7-9 and TRBJ1-5, is DTGVSQNPRHKITKRGQNVTFRCDPISEHNRLYWYRQTLGQGPEFLTYFQNEAQLEKSRLLSDRFSAERPKGSFSTLEIQRTEQGDSAMYLCASSRGGAESNQPQHFGDGTRLSIL.